This is a list of T cell receptor beta chains from one sample in a study of T cell changes during pregnancy in multiple sclerosis. Produced via immunoSEQ multiplex PCR; TCRdb's table is partial and in-frame only. There are roughly 64,000 clones in the sample; roughly 91% occur only once, and under 1.5% lies in the top ten. The starting material was peripheral blood, obtained in the second trimester of pregnancy. The source of these receptors is a female donor with multiple sclerosis, enrolled in a pregnancy study. Each CDR3 is given with its conserved first and last residue. D genes are given only for firm matches.

d_call j_call v_call cdr3_aa
TRBD2 TRBJ2-3 TRBV19 CASERGGTNTQYF
TRBD1 TRBJ2-1 TRBV5-1 CASSLAGQGVYNEQFF
- TRBJ1-4 TRBV6-1 CASSESLNEKLFF
- TRBJ1-6 TRBV2 CASSERGGNSPLHF
TRBD1 TRBJ1-5 TRBV6-1 CASSADRLYSNQPQHF
- TRBJ2-7 TRBV30 CAWTPPRGAPSYEQYF
- TRBJ2-3 TRBV20-1 CSARRADTQYF
TRBD1 TRBJ1-1 TRBV30 CAWSVDRGWGAFF
TRBD2 TRBJ2-5 TRBV28 CASSPTWRAGGPQTQYF
TRBD1 TRBJ1-1 TRBV11-3 CASSLFNPPRDRGKQAFF
- TRBJ1-1 TRBV30 CAWSAPLGAQHTEAFF
TRBD1 TRBJ2-7 TRBV10-3 CAINPTGMHEQYF
- TRBJ2-1 TRBV25-1 CASSEGLRTYNEQFF
- TRBJ1-1 TRBV27 CASRSGNTEAFF
- TRBJ2-1 TRBV6-1 CASRRNLATYEQFF
- TRBJ2-7 TRBV7-8 CASSFSDSPYEQYF
TRBD2 TRBJ2-3 TRBV7-2 CASRRTSLTDTQYF
- TRBJ1-1 TRBV5-6 CASSFAGAEAFF
- TRBJ2-5 TRBV7-6 CASSLTGGQTQYF
- TRBJ1-5 TRBV5-1 CASSPGGSREQPQHF
- TRBJ1-4 TRBV7-6 CASSRRGGIYEKLFF
- TRBJ1-5 TRBV2 CASSEFALISSNQPQHF
TRBD1 TRBJ2-1 TRBV7-3 CASSGDDLPPGQGLDEQFF
- TRBJ2-1 TRBV6-5 CASSYAAAYNEQFF
TRBD1 TRBJ1-6 TRBV27 CATAFIKGAGAPLHF
TRBD2 TRBJ2-1 TRBV6-4 CASSDAGGSYNEQFF
TRBD1 TRBJ1-1 TRBV5-1 CASSLPRGGQGAPNKNTEAFF
TRBD2 TRBJ2-7 TRBV27 CASSWLAGGPRDEQYF
- TRBJ2-1 TRBV6-4 CASSPGDSYNEQFF
- TRBJ1-5 TRBV21-1 CASPRGLPLTVGNQPQHF
- TRBJ2-5 TRBV30 CAWGQKAGAETQYF
- TRBJ2-2 TRBV2 CASRDQGSGELFF
- TRBJ2-2 TRBV2 CASRWDITNTGELFF
TRBD2 TRBJ2-3 TRBV9 CASSVEGLATDTQYF
- TRBJ2-7 TRBV10-3 CAISPQGYEQYF
- TRBJ2-3 TRBV27 CASSYAAGTLGTQYF
- TRBJ1-1 TRBV2 CASSSVGGGYTEAFF
- TRBJ1-3 TRBV5-1 CASSLDGYSGNTIYF